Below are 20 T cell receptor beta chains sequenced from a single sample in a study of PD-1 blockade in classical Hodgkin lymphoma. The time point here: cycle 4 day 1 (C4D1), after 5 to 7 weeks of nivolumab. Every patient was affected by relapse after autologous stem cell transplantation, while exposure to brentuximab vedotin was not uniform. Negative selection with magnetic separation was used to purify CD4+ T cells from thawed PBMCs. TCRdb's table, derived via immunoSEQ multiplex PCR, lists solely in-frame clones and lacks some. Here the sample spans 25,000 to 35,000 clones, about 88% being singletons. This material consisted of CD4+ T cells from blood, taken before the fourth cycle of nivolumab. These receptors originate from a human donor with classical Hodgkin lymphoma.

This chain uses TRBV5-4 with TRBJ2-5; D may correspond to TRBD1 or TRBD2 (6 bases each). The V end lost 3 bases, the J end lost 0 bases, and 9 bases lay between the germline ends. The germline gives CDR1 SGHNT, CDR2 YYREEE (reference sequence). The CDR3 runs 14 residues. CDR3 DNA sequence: TGTGCCAGCAGCTGGAGGGACAACCAAGAGACCCAGTACTTC. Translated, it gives CASSWRDNQETQYF.

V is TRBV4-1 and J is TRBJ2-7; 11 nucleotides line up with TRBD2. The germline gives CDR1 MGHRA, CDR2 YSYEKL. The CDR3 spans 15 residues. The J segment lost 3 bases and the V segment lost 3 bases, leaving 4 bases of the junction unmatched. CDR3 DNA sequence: TGCGCCAGCAGCCACTCTAGCGGGGGGATCTACGAGCAGTACTTC. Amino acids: CASSHSSGGIYEQYF.

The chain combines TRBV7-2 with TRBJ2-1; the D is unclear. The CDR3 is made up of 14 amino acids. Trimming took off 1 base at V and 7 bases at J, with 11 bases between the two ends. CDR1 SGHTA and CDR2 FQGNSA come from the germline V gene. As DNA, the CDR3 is TGTGCCAGCAGCTTAGTCTTCGGCGAAAATGAGCAGTTCTTC. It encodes CASSLVFGENEQFF.

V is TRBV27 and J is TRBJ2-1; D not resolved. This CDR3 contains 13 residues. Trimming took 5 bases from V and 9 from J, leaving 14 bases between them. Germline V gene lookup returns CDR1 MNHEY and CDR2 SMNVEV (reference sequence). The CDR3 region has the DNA TGTGCCAGCAGTACCTCGCCGTACGGTGAGCAGTTCTTC. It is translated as CASSTSPYGEQFF.

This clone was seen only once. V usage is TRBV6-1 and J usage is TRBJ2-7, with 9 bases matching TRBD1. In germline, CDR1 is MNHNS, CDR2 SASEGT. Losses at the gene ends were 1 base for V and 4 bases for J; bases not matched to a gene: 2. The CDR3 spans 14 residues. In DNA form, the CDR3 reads TGTGCCAGCAGTGAAGACAGGGGGCGATACGAGCAGTACTTC. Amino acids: CASSEDRGRYEQYF.

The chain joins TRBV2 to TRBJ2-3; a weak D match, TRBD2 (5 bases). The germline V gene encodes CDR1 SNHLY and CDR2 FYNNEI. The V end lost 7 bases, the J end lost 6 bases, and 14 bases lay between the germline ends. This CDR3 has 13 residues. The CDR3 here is CASTSLGWDTQYF. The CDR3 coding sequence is TGTGCCAGCACTAGCCTGGGTTGGGATACGCAGTATTTT.

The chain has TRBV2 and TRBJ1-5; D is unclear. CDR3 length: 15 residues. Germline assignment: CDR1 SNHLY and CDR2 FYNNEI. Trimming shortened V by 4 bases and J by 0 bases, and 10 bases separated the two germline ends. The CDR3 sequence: CASSGHFLSNQPQHF. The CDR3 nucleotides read TGTGCCAGCAGTGGACATTTCCTTAGCAATCAGCCCCAGCATTTT.

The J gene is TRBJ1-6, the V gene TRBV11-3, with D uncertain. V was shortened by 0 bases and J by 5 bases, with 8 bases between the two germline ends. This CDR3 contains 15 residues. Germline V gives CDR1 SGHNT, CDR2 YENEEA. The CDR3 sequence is CASSLEGGDNSPLHF. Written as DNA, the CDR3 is TGTGCCAGCAGCTTAGAGGGAGGCGATAATTCACCCCTCCACTTT.

CDR3 sequence: CASRPDPSDGGELFF. The CDR3 bases are TGTGCCAGCAGACCAGACCCTTCCGACGGCGGGGAGCTGTTTTTT. V gene TRBV7-3 combines with J gene TRBJ2-2; no reliable D call. CDR1 and CDR2 (germline): SGHTA, FQGTGA. The CDR3 has 15 residues. V lost 6 bases and J lost 7, with 18 bases in between. Complete variable domain (other parts from reference TRBV7-3 and TRBJ2-2): GAGVSQTPSNKVTEKGKYVELRCDPISGHTALYWYRQSLGQGPEFLIYFQGTGAADDSGLPNDRFFAVRPEGSVSTLKIQRTERGDSAVYLCASRPDPSDGGELFFGEGSRLTVL.

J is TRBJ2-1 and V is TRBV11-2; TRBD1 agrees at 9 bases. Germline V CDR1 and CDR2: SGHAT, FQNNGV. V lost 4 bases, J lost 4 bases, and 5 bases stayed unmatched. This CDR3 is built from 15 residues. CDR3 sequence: CASSYDRGGYNEQFF. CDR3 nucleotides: TGTGCCAGCAGCTACGACAGGGGGGGTTACAATGAGCAGTTCTTC. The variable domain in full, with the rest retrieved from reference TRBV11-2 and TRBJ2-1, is EAGVAQSPRYKIIEKRQSVAFWCNPISGHATLYWYQQILGQGPKLLIQFQNNGVVDDSQLPKDRFSAERLKGVDSTLKIQPAKLEDSAVYLCASSYDRGGYNEQFFGPGTRLTVL.

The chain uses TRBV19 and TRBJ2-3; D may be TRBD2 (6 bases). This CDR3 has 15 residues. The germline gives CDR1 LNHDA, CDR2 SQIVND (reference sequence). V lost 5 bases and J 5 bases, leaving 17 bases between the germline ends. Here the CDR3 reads CASSVSRDGKDTQYF. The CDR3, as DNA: TGTGCCAGTAGTGTTTCGCGGGACGGGAAAGATACGCAGTATTTT.

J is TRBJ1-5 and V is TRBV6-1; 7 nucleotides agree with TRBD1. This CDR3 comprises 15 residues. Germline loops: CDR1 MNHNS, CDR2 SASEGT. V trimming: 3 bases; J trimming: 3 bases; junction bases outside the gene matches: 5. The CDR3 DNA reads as TGTGCCAGCAGTGACTTGACAGGGTTCAATCAGCCCCAGCATTTT. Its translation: CASSDLTGFNQPQHF.

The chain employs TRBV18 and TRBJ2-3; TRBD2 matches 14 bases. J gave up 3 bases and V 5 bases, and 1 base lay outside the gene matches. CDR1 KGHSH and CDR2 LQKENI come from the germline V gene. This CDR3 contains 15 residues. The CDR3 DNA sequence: TGTGCCAGCTCAAGGACTAGCGGGGGGACAGATACGCAGTATTTT. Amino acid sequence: CASSRTSGGTDTQYF.

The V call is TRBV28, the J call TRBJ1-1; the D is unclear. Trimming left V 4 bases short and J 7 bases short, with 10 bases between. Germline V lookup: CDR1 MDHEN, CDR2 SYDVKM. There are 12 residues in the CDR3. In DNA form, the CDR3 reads TGTGCCAGCAGTTCGGAAGGGCATGAAGCTTTCTTT. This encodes CASSSEGHEAFF.

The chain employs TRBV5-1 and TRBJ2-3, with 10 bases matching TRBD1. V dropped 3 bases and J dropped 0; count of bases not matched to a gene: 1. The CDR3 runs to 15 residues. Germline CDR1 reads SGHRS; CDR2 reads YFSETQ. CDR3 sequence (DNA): TGCGCCAGCAGCTGGGGACAGGGGAGCACAGATACGCAGTATTTT. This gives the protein CASSWGQGSTDTQYF.

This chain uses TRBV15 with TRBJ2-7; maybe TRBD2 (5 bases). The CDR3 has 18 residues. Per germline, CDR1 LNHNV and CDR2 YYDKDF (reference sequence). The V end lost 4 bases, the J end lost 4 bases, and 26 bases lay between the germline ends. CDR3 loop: CATSKARVLAATPYEQYF. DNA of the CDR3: TGTGCCACCAGCAAAGCCCGAGTGCTAGCAGCCACCCCGTACGAGCAGTACTTC.

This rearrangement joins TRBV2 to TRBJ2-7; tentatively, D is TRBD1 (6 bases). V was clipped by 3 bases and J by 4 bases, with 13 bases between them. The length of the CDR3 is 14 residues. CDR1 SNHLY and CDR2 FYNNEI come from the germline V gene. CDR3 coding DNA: TGTGCCAGCAGTGACAACGGGACACCTTACGAGCAGTACTTC. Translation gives CASSDNGTPYEQYF. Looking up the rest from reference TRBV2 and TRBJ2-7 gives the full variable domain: EPEVTQTPSHQVTQMGQEVILRCVPISNHLYFYWYRQILGQKVEFLVSFYNNEISEKSEIFDDQFSVERPDGSNFTLKIRSTKLEDSAMYFCASSDNGTPYEQYFGPGTRLTVT.

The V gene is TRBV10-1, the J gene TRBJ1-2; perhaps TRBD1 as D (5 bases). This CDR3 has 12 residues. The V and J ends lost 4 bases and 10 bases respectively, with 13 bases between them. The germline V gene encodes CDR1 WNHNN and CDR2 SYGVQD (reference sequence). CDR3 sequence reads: CASSAGSGFYTF. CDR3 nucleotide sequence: TGCGCCAGCAGTGCAGGGTCCGGATTCTACACCTTC.

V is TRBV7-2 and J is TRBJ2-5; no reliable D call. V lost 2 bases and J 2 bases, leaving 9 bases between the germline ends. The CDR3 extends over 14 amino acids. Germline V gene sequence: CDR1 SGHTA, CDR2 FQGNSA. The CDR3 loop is CASSLRRVQETQYF. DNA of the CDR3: TGTGCCAGCAGCTTACGTCGAGTTCAAGAGACCCAGTACTTC.

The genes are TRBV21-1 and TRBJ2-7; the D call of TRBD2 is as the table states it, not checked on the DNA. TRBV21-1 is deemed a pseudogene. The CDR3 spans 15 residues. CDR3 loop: CASSKIGRLTYEQYF. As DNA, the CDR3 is TGTGCCAGCAGCAAAATAGGAAGACTCACCTACGAGCAGTACTTC.